This T cell receptor (beta chain) comes out of a study of CD8 T cells in ankylosing spondylitis (dated by TCRdb to the late 2010s). For context, the study as a whole: The study set out to find disease-linked TCR variants by profiling T cell receptor beta repertoires in ankylosing spondylitis patients and healthy donors. The whole study cohort included 108 healthy donors and 20 to 30 ankylosing spondylitis patients. Peripheral blood was sampled, and synovial fluid was also collected from ankylosing spondylitis patients.

The paper's findings and limits, for the study overall: According to the report, matched synovial fluid samples from ankylosing spondylitis patients were significantly enriched for the disease-linked clones. Blood from ankylosing spondylitis patients appeared to be characterized by a TCR beta motif composed of eight highly homologous amino acid variants. A CD8+ phenotype was shown by the disease-linked clones, which were found at relatively low frequencies in peripheral blood. Some TCR beta motif variants had previously been reported in synovial fluid and blood of reactive arthritis patients, which suggested common disease-initiation mechanisms.

For CDR1 and CDR2, the germline V gene lists ENHRY and SYGVKD. V is pared back by 6 bases and J by 1 base, with 11 bases lying between the germline termini. Spanning cysteine to phenylalanine, the CDR3 consists of 14 amino acids. Here the CDR3 DNA is all that survives: 42 bases in frame from base 1. This clonotype has more than one count but fewer than ten. The specificity of this receptor is unknown. The input lacks base qualities; no much larger clone sits a single base away. Sequenced on an Illumina HiSeq 2500. TCR beta libraries were prepared by quantitative 5'-RACE with molecular barcodes. The authors' analysis ran thus. A new computational method based on a probabilistic model of VDJ rearrangement was used to identify disease-linked TCR variants. The public reads were reanalyzed by TCRdb: fastp trimming at Q25, MiXCR alignment, in-frame beta chains only. Rows merge per CDR3 protein into single entries with the most common DNA and genes. The V and J calls reflect TCRdb's pipeline rather than the authors' work. This sample gives 450,000 to 550,000 distinct CDR3 sequences in total; 5.3% of them show up just once. The biggest ten clones account for 3% to 4.5% of the sample.

The clonotype comes from a male donor with ankylosing spondylitis. The sample taken for sequencing was blood, either unsorted or a sorted T cell fraction (not recorded which). In this chain, TRBV10-3 is recombined with TRBJ2-3; the D gene identity is not certain. This receptor has the CDR3 CAISFGSGTDTQYF. The DNA is TGTGCCATCAGCTTCGGGTCGGGCACAGATACGCAGTATTTT.